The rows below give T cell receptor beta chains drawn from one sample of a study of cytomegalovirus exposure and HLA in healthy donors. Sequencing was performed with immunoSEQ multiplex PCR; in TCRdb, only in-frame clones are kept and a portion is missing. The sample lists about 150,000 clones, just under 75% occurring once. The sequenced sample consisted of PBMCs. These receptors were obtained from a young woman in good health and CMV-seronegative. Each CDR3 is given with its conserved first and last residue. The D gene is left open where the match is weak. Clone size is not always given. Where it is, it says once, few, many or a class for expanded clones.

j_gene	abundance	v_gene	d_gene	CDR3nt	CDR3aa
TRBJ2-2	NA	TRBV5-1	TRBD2	TGCGCCAGCAGCCTGGTCGGACTAGCGGGAGGCCCTGTCACCGGGGAGCTGTTTTTT	CASSLVGLAGGPVTGELFF
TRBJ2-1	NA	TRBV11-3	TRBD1	TGTGCCAGCAGCTCCAGACAGGGTCCCTACAATGAGCAGTTCTTC	CASSSRQGPYNEQFF
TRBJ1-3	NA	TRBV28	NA	TGTGCCAGCAGTTTAACAGGATTCGAAAACACCATATATTTT	CASSLTGFENTIYF
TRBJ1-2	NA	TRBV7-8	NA	TGTGCCAGCACCCCAGTAGCAGGGGCTAACTATGGCTACACCTTC	CASTPVAGANYGYTF
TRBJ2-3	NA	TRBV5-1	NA	TGCGCCAGCAGCTTAGGGACTGCCCCAGATACGCAGTATTTT	CASSLGTAPDTQYF
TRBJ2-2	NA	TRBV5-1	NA	TGCGCCAGCAGCCCACGGAGCTTATCCGGGGGGCATTCGGACACCGGGGAGCTGTTTTTT	CASSPRSLSGGHSDTGELFF
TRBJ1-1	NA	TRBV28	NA	TGTGCCAGCAGTTTGGACCCTACAGGGCAAGCTTTCTTT	CASSLDPTGQAFF
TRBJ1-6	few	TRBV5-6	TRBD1	TGTGCCAGCAGCCCTACCCAGGGACAGGGATTCTCCTATAATTCACCCCTCCACTTT	CASSPTQGQGFSYNSPLHF
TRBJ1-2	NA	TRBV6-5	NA	TGTGCCAGCAGTGAACAGGGCAACTATGGCTACACCTTC	CASSEQGNYGYTF
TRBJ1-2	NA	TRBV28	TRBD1	TGTGCCAGCAGTTTAAGGGGGACAGGGGGTACGTACACCTTC	CASSLRGTGGTYTF
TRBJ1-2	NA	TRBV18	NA	TGTGCCAGCTCACCGTTCGAGCGACAGGCGAACTATGGCTACACCTTC	CASSPFERQANYGYTF
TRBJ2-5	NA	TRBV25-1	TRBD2	TGTGCCAGCAGTCCTAGCGGGGGGCGGGAGACCCAGTACTTC	CASSPSGGRETQYF
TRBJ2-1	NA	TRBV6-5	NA	TGTGCCAGCAGGACAACAGTCCTCTCCTACAATGAGCAGTTCTTC	CASRTTVLSYNEQFF
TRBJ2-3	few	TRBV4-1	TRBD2	TGCGCCAGCAGCCAAGTCGGCACTAGCGGGGTCCAGACTAATACGCAGTATTTT	CASSQVGTSGVQTNTQYF
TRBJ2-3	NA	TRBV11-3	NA	TGTGCCAGCAGCTGGGCCCAGGGACTCGCGAAAGATACGCAGTATTTT	CASSWAQGLAKDTQYF
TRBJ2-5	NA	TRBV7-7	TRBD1	TGTGCTAGCAGCCAACTGGGACAGGGAAGAGAGACCCAGTACTTC	CASSQLGQGRETQYF
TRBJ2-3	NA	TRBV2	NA	TGTGCCAGCAGTGCATCGGGTTTTGTCCGGACAGATACGCAGTATTTT	CASSASGFVRTDTQYF
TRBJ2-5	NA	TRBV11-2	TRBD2	TGTGCCAGCAGCTTTACTAGCGGGAGCTCTCTGGAGACCCAGTACTTC	CASSFTSGSSLETQYF
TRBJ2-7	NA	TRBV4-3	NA	TGCGCCAGCAGCCAAGAGAGACAGGATAGGTACGAGCAGTACTTC	CASSQERQDRYEQYF
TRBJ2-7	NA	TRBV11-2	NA	TGTGCCAGCAGCTTGGGGCGTGGCAGCCTCGAGCAGTACTTC	CASSLGRGSLEQYF
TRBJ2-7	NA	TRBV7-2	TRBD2	TGTGCCAGCAGCTTTACTAGCGGGGGTCTCTACGAGCAGTACTTC	CASSFTSGGLYEQYF
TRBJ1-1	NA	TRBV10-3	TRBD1	TGTGCCATCAGAAACAGGGGCCAGGACACTGAAGCTTTCTTT	CAIRNRGQDTEAFF
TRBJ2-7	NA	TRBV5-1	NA	TGCGCCAGCAGCCACCCGGGGAAGGATAACGAGCAGTACTTC	CASSHPGKDNEQYF
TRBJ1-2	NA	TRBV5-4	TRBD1	TGTGCCAGCAGCTTGGTGGGGACAGGGGCTAACTATGGCTACACCTTC	CASSLVGTGANYGYTF
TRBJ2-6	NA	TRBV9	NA	TGTGCCAGCAGCGTAGGGAGTGCTGGGGCCAACGTCCTGACTTTC	CASSVGSAGANVLTF
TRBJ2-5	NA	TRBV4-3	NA	TGCGCCAGCATACCCAAGACAGGGGCGGGAGGGGGGGAGACCCAGTACTTC	CASIPKTGAGGGETQYF
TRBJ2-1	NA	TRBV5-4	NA	TGTGCCAGCAGCCCCTCGGCGGGGAGATACAATGAGCAGTTCTTC	CASSPSAGRYNEQFF
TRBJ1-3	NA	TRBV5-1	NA	TGCGCCAGCAGCCTCGACCTTCAGCGCGTCTCTGGAAACACCATATATTTT	CASSLDLQRVSGNTIYF
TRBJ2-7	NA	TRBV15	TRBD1	TGTGCCACCAGCAGGGGACAGGGGACTTCCTACGAGCAGTACTTC	CATSRGQGTSYEQYF